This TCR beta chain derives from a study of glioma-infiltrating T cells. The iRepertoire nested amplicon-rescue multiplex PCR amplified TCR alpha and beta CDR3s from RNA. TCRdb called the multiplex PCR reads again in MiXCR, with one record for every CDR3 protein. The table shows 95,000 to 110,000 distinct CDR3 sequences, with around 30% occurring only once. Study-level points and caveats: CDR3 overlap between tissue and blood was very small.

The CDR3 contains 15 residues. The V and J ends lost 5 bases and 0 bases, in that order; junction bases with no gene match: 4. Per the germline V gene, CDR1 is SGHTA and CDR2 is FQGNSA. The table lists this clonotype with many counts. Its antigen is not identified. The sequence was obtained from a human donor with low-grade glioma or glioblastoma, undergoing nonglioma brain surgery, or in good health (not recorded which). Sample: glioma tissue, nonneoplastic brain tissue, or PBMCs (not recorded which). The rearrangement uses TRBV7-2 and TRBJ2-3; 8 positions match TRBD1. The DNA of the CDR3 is TGTGCCAGCAGCGCCAGGGGGCGAAGCACAGATACGCAGTATTTT. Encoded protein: CASSARGRSTDTQYF.